The T cell receptor beta chain described here comes from a study of T cell changes during pregnancy in multiple sclerosis. Sequenced by immunoSEQ multiplex PCR; TCRdb stores in-frame clones only, minus some. The sample records 35,000 to 50,000 clones, 75% to 95% being singletons. The sample was CD4+ T cells from peripheral blood mononuclear cells, taken after pregnancy. The receptor comes from a female donor in good health, enrolled as a control in a pregnancy study.

The CDR3 nucleotides read TGTGCCAGCAGCCTCGACCCGGGACAGGGGAAATATAATTCACCCCTCCACTTT. Translated: CASSLDPGQGKYNSPLHF. V and J are TRBV7-9 and TRBJ1-6, with 10 bases identical to TRBD1. The junction had 11 bases not matched to a gene; V was cut back by 5 bases and J by 4 bases. Germline V gives CDR1 SEHNR, CDR2 FQNEAQ (reference sequence). This CDR3 comprises 18 residues. Complete variable domain (other parts from reference TRBV7-9 and TRBJ1-6): DTGVSQNPRHKITKRGQNVTFRCDPISEHNRLYWYRQTLGQGPEFLTYFQNEAQLEKSRLLSDRFSAERPKGSFSTLEIQRTEQGDSAMYLCASSLDPGQGKYNSPLHFGNGTRLTVT.